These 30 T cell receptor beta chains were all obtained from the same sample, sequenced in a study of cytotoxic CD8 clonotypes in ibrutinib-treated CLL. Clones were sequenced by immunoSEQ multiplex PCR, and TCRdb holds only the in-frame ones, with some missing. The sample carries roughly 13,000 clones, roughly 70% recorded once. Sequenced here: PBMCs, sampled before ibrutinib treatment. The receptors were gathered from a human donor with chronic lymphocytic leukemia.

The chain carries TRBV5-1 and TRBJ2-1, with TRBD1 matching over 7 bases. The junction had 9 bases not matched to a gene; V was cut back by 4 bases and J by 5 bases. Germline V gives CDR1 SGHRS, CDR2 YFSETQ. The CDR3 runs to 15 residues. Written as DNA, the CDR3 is TGCGCCAGCAGCCGGACAGGCGGCCCGGACAATGAGCAGTTCTTC. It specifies CASSRTGGPDNEQFF.

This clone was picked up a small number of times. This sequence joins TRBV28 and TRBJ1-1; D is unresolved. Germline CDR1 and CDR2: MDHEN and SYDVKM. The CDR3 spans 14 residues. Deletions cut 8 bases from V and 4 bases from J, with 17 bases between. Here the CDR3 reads CASRRVGLSTEAFF. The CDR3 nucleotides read TGTGCCAGCCGGAGGGTAGGGTTGAGCACTGAAGCTTTCTTT.

The CDR3: CASSRDLGTEAFF. The CDR3 DNA reads TGTGCCAGCAGTCGGGACCTCGGCACTGAAGCTTTCTTT. V gene TRBV7-8 combines with J gene TRBJ1-1; maybe TRBD1 (5 bases). Trimming took 6 bases from V and 4 from J, leaving 12 bases between them. This CDR3 spans 13 amino acids. Looked up from germline, CDR1 is SGHVS and CDR2 is FQNEAQ.

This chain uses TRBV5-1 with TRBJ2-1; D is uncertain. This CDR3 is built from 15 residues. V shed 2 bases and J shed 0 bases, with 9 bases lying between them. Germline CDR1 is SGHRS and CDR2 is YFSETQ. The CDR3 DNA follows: TGCGCCAGCAGCTTAGGCGGAAGCTCCTACAATGAGCAGTTCTTC. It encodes CASSLGGSSYNEQFF.

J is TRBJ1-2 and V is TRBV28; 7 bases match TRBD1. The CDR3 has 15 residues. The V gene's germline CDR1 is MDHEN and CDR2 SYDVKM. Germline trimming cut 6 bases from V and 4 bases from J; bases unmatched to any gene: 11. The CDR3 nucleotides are TGTGCCAGCAGGATACCGGGACAGAGTTTCTATGGCTACACCTTC. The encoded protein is CASRIPGQSFYGYTF.

CDR3 loop: CARPPPHDRGTEEKLFF. DNA for the CDR3: TGTGCTAGGCCCCCCCCACACGATCGGGGGACGGAGGAAAAACTGTTTTTT. This chain connects TRBV12-5 to TRBJ1-4; D is possibly TRBD1 (5 bases). The CDR3 is made up of 17 amino acids. The V end was cut by 9 bases, the J end by 8 bases, with 28 bases between. Looked up from germline, CDR1 is LGHNT and CDR2 is FRNRAP.

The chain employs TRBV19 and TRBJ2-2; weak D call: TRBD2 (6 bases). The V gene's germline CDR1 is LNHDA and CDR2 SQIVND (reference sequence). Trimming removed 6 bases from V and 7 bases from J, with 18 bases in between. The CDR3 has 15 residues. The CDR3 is CASRTPRVGSGELFF. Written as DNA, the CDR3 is TGTGCCAGTAGGACCCCCAGGGTCGGGAGCGGGGAGCTGTTTTTT.

DNA of the CDR3: TGCAGCGTTGATTTGCTCTACAATGAGCAGTTCTTC. Protein product: CSVDLLYNEQFF. The genes are TRBV29-1 and TRBJ2-1, with D unclear. The V gene's germline CDR1 is SQVTM and CDR2 ANQGSEA. The CDR3 length is 12 residues. The germline V and J ends were trimmed by 3 bases and 3 bases, with 6 bases remaining between them.

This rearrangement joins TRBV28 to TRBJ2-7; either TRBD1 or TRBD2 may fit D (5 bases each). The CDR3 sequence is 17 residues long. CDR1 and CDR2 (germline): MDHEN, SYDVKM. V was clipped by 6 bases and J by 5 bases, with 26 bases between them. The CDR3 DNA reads TGTGCCAGCAGCCCTTGGGGCCGAAAGGCTAAGGGACACGAGCAGTACTTC. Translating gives CASSPWGRKAKGHEQYF.

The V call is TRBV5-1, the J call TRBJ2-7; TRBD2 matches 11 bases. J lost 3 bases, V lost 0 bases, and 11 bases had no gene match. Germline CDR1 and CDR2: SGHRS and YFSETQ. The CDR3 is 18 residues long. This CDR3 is CASSLGGQGLAADYEQYF. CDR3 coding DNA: TGCGCCAGCAGCTTGGGAGGCCAGGGACTAGCGGCGGACTACGAGCAGTACTTC.

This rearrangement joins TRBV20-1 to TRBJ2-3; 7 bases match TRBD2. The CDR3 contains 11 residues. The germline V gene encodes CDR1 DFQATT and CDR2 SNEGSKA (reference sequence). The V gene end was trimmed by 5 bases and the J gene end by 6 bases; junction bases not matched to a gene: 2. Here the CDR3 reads CSAGGVDTQYF. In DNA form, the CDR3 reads TGCAGTGCTGGGGGGGTGGATACGCAGTATTTT.

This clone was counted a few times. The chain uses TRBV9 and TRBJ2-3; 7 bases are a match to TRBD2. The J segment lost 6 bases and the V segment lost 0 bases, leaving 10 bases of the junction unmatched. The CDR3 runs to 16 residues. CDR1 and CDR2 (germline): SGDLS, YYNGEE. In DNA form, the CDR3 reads TGTGCCAGCAGCGTAGGGCTAGCGGCCCACCGGGATACGCAGTATTTT. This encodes CASSVGLAAHRDTQYF.

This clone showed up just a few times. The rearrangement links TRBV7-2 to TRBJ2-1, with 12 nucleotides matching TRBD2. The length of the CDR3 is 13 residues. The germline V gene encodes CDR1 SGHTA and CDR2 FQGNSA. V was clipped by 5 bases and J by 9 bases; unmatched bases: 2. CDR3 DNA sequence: TGTGCCAGCAGCGAGGGACTAGCGGGTGAGCAGTTCTTC. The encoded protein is CASSEGLAGEQFF.

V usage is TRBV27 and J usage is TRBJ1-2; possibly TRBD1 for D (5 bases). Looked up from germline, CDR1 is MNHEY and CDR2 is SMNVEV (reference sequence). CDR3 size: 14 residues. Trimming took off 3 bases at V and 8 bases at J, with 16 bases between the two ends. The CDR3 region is CASSLVEAGGGYTF. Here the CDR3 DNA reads TGTGCCAGCAGTTTGGTGGAGGCCGGGGGGGGCTACACCTTC.

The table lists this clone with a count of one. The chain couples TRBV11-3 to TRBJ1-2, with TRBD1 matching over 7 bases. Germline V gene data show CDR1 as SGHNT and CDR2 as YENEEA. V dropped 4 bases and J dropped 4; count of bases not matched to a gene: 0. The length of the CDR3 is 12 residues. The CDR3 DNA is TGTGCCAGCAGCTCAGGGGGCTATGGCTACACCTTC. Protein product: CASSSGGYGYTF.

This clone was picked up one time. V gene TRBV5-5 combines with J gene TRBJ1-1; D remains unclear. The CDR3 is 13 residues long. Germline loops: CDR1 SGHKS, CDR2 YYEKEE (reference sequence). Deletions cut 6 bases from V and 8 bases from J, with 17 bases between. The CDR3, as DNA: TGTGCCAGCACCATCTCTTGGGCGGGAGAAGCTTTCTTT. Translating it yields CASTISWAGEAFF.

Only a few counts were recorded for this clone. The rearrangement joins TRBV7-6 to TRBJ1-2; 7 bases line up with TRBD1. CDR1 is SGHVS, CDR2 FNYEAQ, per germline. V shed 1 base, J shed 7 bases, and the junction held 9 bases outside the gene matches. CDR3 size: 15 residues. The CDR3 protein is CASSLVGRRGPGYTF. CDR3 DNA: TGTGCCAGCAGCTTAGTGGGCCGGAGGGGGCCTGGCTACACCTTC.

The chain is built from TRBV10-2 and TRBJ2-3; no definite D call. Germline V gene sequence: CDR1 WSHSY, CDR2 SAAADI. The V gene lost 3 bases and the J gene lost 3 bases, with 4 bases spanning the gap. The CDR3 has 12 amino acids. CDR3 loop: CASSETTDTQYF. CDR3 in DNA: TGCGCCAGCAGTGAAACTACAGATACGCAGTATTTT.

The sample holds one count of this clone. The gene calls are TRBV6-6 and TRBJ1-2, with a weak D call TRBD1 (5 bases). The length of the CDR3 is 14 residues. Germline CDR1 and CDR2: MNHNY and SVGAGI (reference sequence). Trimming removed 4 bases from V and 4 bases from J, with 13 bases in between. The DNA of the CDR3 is TGTGCCAGCAGTTTTGGGGCTACCTCCTATGGCTACACCTTC. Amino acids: CASSFGATSYGYTF.

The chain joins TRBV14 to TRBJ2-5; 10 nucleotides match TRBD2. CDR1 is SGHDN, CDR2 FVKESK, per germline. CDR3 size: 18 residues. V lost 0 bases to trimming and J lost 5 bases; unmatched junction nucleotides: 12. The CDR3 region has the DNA TGTGCCAGCAGCCAAGATTGGGACCGCGGACTAGCGGCGGAGACCCAGTACTTC. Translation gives CASSQDWDRGLAAETQYF.

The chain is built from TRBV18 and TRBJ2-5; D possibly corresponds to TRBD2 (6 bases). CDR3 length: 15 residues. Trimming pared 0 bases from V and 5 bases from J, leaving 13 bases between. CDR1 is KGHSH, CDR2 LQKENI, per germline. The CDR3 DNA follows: TGTGCCAGCTCACCACCCTCTTTGGGGAGGGAGACCCAGTACTTC. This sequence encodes CASSPPSLGRETQYF.

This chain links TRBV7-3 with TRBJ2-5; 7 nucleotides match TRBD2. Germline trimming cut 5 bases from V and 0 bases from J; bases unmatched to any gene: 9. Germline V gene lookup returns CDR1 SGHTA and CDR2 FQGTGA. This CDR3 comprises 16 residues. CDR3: CASSPLGGTYQETQYF. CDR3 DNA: TGTGCCAGCAGCCCCCTGGGAGGGACGTACCAAGAGACCCAGTACTTC.

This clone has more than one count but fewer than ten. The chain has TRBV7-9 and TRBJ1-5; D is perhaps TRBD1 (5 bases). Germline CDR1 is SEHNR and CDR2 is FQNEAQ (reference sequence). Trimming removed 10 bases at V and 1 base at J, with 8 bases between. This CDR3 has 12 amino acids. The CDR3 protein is CATGDSNQPQHF. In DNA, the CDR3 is TGTGCCACCGGGGACAGCAATCAGCCCCAGCATTTT.

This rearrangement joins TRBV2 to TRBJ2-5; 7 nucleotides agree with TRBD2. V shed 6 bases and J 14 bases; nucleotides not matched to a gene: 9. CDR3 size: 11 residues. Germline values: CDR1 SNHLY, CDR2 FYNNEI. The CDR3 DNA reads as TGTGCCAGCAGGCCAACTAGCGAACCATACTTC. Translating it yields CASRPTSEPYF.

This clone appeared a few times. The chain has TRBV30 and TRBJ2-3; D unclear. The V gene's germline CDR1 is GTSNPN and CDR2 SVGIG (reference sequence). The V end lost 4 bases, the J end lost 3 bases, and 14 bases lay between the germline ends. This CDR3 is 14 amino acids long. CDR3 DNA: TGTGCCTGGACCCGGGCCCAACATACAGATACGCAGTATTTT. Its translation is CAWTRAQHTDTQYF.

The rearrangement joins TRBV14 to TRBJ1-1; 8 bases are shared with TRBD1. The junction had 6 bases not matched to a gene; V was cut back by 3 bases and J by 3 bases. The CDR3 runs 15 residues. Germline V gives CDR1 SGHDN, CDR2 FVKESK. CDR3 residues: CASSHGQGGDTEAFF. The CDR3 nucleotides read TGTGCCAGCAGCCACGGACAGGGTGGGGACACTGAAGCTTTCTTT.

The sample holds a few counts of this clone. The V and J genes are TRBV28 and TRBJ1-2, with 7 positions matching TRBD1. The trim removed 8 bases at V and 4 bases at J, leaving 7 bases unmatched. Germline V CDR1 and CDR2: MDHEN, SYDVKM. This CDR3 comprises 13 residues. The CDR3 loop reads CASQATGAYGYTF. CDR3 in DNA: TGTGCCAGCCAGGCCACAGGGGCCTATGGCTACACCTTC.

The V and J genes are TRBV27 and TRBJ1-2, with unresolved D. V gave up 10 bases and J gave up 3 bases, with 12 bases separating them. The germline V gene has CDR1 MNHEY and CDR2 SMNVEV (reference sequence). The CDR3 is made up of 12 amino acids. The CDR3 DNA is TGTGCCACCTCATCTCCCGACTATGGCTACACCTTC. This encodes CATSSPDYGYTF.

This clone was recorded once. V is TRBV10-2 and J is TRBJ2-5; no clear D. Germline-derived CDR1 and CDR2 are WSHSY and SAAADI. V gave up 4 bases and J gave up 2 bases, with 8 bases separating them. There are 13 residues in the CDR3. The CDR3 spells CASSVYLQETQYF. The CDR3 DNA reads TGCGCCAGCAGTGTATACCTACAAGAGACCCAGTACTTC.

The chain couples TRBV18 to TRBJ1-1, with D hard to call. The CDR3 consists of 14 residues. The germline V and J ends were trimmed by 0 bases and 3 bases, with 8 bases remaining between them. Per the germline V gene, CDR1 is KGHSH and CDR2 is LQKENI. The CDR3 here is CASSPPVRDTEAFF. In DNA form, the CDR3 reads TGTGCCAGCTCACCACCGGTCCGGGACACTGAAGCTTTCTTT.